The clone carrying this TCR beta chain has just a few counts. Antigen unknown. J was trimmed by 1 base and V by 6 bases; bases with no gene match: 8. The CDR3 has 15 residues. The germline CDR1 and CDR2 sequences are DFQATT and SNEGSKA (reference sequence). The cDNA was generated by 5'RACE with 10-nucleotide random UMIs. A single record per CDR3 protein comes from TCRdb applying MiXCR to the 5' RACE reads. The repertoire holds fewer than 20,000 distinct CDR3 sequences, with about a quarter as singletons. The unsorted libraries were made from 2 million PBMCs kept at -80 C. These data originate in a study of neurological immune-mediated disorders. Notes on the study in general: None of the CDR3 amino acid sequences in expanded clones turned up in more than one subject, which points to private repertoires in all groups. Multiple sclerosis was found to have the least TCR clonal expansion, below healthy controls, and HTLV-1-associated myelopathy the most.

The clonotype originates from a man in his fifties or sixties with HTLV-1-associated myelopathy (HAM/TSP). V usage is TRBV20-1 and J usage is TRBJ2-1; TRBD1 aligns across 8 bases. Sequenced material: PBMCs. CDR3 sequence reads: CSAGRTGYSYNEQFF. In DNA form, the CDR3 reads TGCAGTGCGGGCCGGACAGGGTATTCCTACAATGAGCAGTTCTTC.